This passage covers 27 T cell receptor beta chains from one sample sequenced in a study of blood T cell repertoires in COVID-19. Produced via immunoSEQ multiplex PCR; TCRdb's table is partial and in-frame only. The sample has approximately 240,000 clones, about 86% seen once. The source material was PBMCs or T cells enriched from blood (not recorded which). The receptors come from a woman aged 50 to 65 in a cohort exposed to, infected with or recovered from COVID-19 (not recorded which).

V and J are TRBV11-2 and TRBJ1-2; D is uncertain. Germline V lookup: CDR1 SGHAT, CDR2 FQNNGV. V was trimmed by 5 bases and J by 8 bases, leaving 15 bases between them. The CDR3 is 13 amino acids. The CDR3 coding sequence is TGTGCCAGCAGCCGAACGGTCTATGAGGGCTACACCTTC. It is translated as CASSRTVYEGYTF.

The chain links TRBV4-1 to TRBJ2-3, with 11 bases identical to TRBD2. CDR1 is MGHRA, CDR2 YSYEKL, per germline. Trimming at V came to 9 bases and at J to 5 bases, leaving 10 bases not matched to a gene. This CDR3 spans 15 amino acids. The CDR3 loop is CASRLAGTVGDTQYF. As DNA, the CDR3 is TGCGCCAGTAGACTAGCGGGAACGGTCGGAGATACGCAGTATTTT.

This chain connects TRBV14 to TRBJ1-5; D is unresolved. Germline CDR1 reads SGHDN; CDR2 reads FVKESK. Trimming left V 4 bases short and J 2 bases short, with 9 bases between. The CDR3 is 14 residues long. The CDR3 DNA reads as TGTGCCAGCAGCCGGACCGGGGGCAATCAGCCCCAGCATTTT. Its translation: CASSRTGGNQPQHF. The variable domain in full, completed from reference TRBV14 and TRBJ1-5, reads EAGVTQFPSHSVIEKGQTVTLRCDPISGHDNLYWYRRVMGKEIKFLLHFVKESKQDESGMPNNRFLAERTGGTYSTLKVQPAELEDSGVYFCASSRTGGNQPQHFGDGTRLSIL.

The chain combines TRBV2 with TRBJ2-3, with TRBD2 identical over 11 bases. J lost 6 bases, V lost 1 base, and 9 bases had no gene match. The V gene's germline CDR1 is SNHLY and CDR2 FYNNEI. The CDR3 totals 17 residues. Written as DNA, the CDR3 is TGTGCCAGCAGTGAAGAGGAGGCTAGCGGGGGGCTGGATACGCAGTATTTT. Amino acid sequence: CASSEEEASGGLDTQYF.

For the CDR3, the DNA is TGTGCCAGCAGCTCCGGCAATCAGCCCCAGCATTTT. Residues: CASSSGNQPQHF. This sequence joins TRBV9 and TRBJ1-5; D unresolved. The V gene's germline CDR1 is SGDLS and CDR2 YYNGEE. V lost 4 bases and J 2 bases, leaving 4 bases between the germline ends. This CDR3 is built from 12 residues.

CDR3 DNA: TGCGCCAGCAGCTTAACACTAGCGGGGGGAGCCTACGAGCAGTACTTC. It specifies CASSLTLAGGAYEQYF. The genes are TRBV5-1 and TRBJ2-7; 12 nucleotides line up with TRBD2. The V gene end was trimmed by 2 bases and the J gene end by 2 bases; junction bases not matched to a gene: 5. CDR3 length: 16 residues. From germline, CDR1 is SGHRS and CDR2 YFSETQ.

The V gene is TRBV20-1, the J gene TRBJ1-6; D is unclear. With 2 bases removed from V and 15 bases from J, the gap between germline ends came to 8 bases. This CDR3 region has 10 residues. Germline assignment: CDR1 DFQATT and CDR2 SNEGSKA (reference sequence). The CDR3 DNA is TGCAGTGCTAGAACGCTAGACCTCCACTTT. Amino acid sequence: CSARTLDLHF.

The CDR3: CASSTTSGGNEQYF. In DNA, the CDR3 is TGTGCCAGTAGTACGACTAGCGGGGGAAACGAGCAGTACTTC. This rearrangement joins TRBV19 to TRBJ2-7; 12 bases line up with TRBD2. V lost 4 bases and J lost 5; bases outside the gene matches: 3. Germline V lookup: CDR1 LNHDA, CDR2 SQIVND (reference sequence). CDR3 length: 14 amino acids.

Only one count was recorded for this clone. The V call is TRBV2, the J call TRBJ2-4; maybe TRBD2 (6 bases). CDR1 and CDR2 from the germline V gene are SNHLY and FYNNEI. The CDR3 runs 16 residues. The V end was cut by 6 bases, the J end by 0 bases, with 15 bases between. The CDR3 DNA reads TGTGCCAGCAGCCGAACGGGGGTTTTAGCCAAAAACATTCAGTACTTC. Translation: CASSRTGVLAKNIQYF.

The count of this clone is one. V gene TRBV5-4 combines with J gene TRBJ1-2, with a weak D call TRBD1 (6 bases). CDR3 length: 14 amino acids. Looked up from germline, CDR1 is SGHNT and CDR2 is YYREEE (reference sequence). Trimming took off 4 bases at V and 2 bases at J, with 12 bases between the two ends. Here the CDR3 DNA reads TGTGCCAGCAGCCACTGGACAGAAAACTATGGCTACACCTTC. This codes for CASSHWTENYGYTF.

This clone turned up a few times. The chain employs TRBV7-3 and TRBJ1-2, with D possibly matching TRBD1 (6 bases). V lost 3 bases to trimming and J lost 7 bases, with 12 bases between them. CDR1 is SGHTA, CDR2 FQGTGA, per germline. This CDR3 region has 13 residues. The DNA of the CDR3 is TGTGCCAGCAGCTTTTCGGGACAAGGTGGCTACACCTTC. Protein sequence: CASSFSGQGGYTF.

CDR3 nucleotide sequence: TGTGCCAGCTCTCCGGGATCGCAAGAGACCCAGTACTTC. This codes for CASSPGSQETQYF. The rearrangement uses TRBV7-3 and TRBJ2-5; weak D call: TRBD2 (5 bases). The CDR3 has 13 residues. Germline V gene data show CDR1 as SGHTA and CDR2 as FQGTGA. The V and J ends lost 8 bases and 2 bases respectively, with 12 bases between them.

This clone was counted between two and nine times. This chain joins TRBV6-5 and TRBJ1-1; a possible D gene is TRBD1 (6 bases). CDR3 length: 14 residues. V was cut by 0 bases and J by 8 bases, with 13 bases left in between. CDR1 MNHEY and CDR2 SVGAGI come from the germline V gene. The CDR3 DNA is TGTGCCAGCAGTTACTCGATGTTGCAGGGGGAAGCTTTCTTT. Protein product: CASSYSMLQGEAFF.

V and J are TRBV27 and TRBJ1-6; 7 bases match TRBD1. There are 15 residues in the CDR3. Germline CDR1 and CDR2: MNHEY and SMNVEV (reference sequence). With V trimmed by 4 bases and J by 5 bases, 5 bases remained unmatched. CDR3 protein: CASSSVTGNNSPLHF. The CDR3 nucleotides read TGTGCCAGCAGTTCAGTGACAGGGAATAATTCACCCCTCCACTTT.

This clone qualifies as large. This rearrangement joins TRBV4-1 to TRBJ2-1, with 10 positions matching TRBD2. Per the germline V gene, CDR1 is MGHRA and CDR2 is YSYEKL. This CDR3 has 16 amino acids. After removal of 1 base from V and 11 bases from J, the junction contained 11 bases not matched to a gene. The CDR3 DNA reads TGCGCCAGCAGCCAAGTGGTCGCTAGCGGGGGAGTCCAGCAGTTCTTC. Protein: CASSQVVASGGVQQFF.

The CDR3 DNA reads TGTGCCAGCAGCTTAGGAGGGACAGTTAGCAATCAGCCCCAGCATTTT. This sequence encodes CASSLGGTVSNQPQHF. V gene TRBV7-9 combines with J gene TRBJ1-5; 7 positions agree with TRBD1. This CDR3 is built from 16 residues. V dropped 1 base and J dropped 0; count of bases not matched to a gene: 3. The germline CDR1 and CDR2 sequences are SEHNR and FQNEAQ (reference sequence).

This clone was detected a few times. The chain recombines TRBV4-1 with TRBJ2-7; D remains unclear. The CDR3 is made up of 14 amino acids. CDR1 and CDR2 from the germline V gene are MGHRA and YSYEKL. V dropped 4 bases and J dropped 1 base, with 11 bases sitting between them. CDR3 protein: CASSPPGGSYEQYF. In nucleotides, the CDR3 is TGCGCCAGCAGCCCCCCCGGCGGATCCTACGAGCAGTACTTC.

V usage is TRBV7-8 and J usage is TRBJ2-3, with TRBD2 matching over 15 bases. After removal of 5 bases from V and 3 bases from J, the junction contained 9 bases not matched to a gene. Germline CDR1 and CDR2: SGHVS and FQNEAQ. The CDR3 spans 18 residues. The CDR3 bases are TGTGCCAGCAGCCCTAACTTCGGACTAGCGGGGGGGACAGATACGCAGTATTTT. It codes for CASSPNFGLAGGTDTQYF.

J is TRBJ2-7 and V is TRBV4-1; 8 nucleotides align to TRBD2. CDR3 length equals 17 residues. V gave up 4 bases and J gave up 3 bases; unmatched junction bases: 14. Germline V gene lookup returns CDR1 MGHRA and CDR2 YSYEKL. The CDR3 region is CASSRILASGGDYEQYF. Written as DNA, the CDR3 is TGCGCCAGCAGCCGCATACTAGCGTCGGGGGGGGACTACGAGCAGTACTTC.

The CDR3 bases are TGTGCCAGCAGGCCAGGGACAGGGAGTCCCGGGGAGCTGTTTTTT. Its protein product is CASRPGTGSPGELFF. This chain links TRBV11-2 with TRBJ2-2; TRBD1 matches at 9 bases. V lost 6 bases, J lost 6 bases, and 8 bases stayed unmatched. The CDR3 totals 15 residues. CDR1 is SGHAT, CDR2 FQNNGV, per germline.

This clone appeared a single time. CDR3 amino acids: CASSPERGVGELFF. CDR3 nucleotide sequence: TGTGCCAGCAGCCCCGAACGGGGTGTGGGGGAGCTGTTTTTT. The gene calls are TRBV7-3 and TRBJ2-2; weak D call: TRBD2 (5 bases). The CDR3 is 14 residues long. Between the trimmed V and J ends, which lost 5 bases and 8 bases, there was a span of 15 bases. Looked up from germline, CDR1 is SGHTA and CDR2 is FQGTGA.

V and J are TRBV6-5 and TRBJ1-1, with 7 bases lining up with TRBD1. Germline CDR1 is MNHEY and CDR2 is SVGAGI. V trimming: 2 bases; J trimming: 5 bases; junction bases outside the gene matches: 5. The CDR3 is 14 residues long. The CDR3 reads CASSYIAGGTEAFF. For the CDR3, the DNA is TGTGCCAGCAGTTACATAGCAGGGGGGACTGAAGCTTTCTTT.

The rearrangement links TRBV7-2 to TRBJ1-1; D not certain. Looked up from germline, CDR1 is SGHTA and CDR2 is FQGNSA. V dropped 5 bases and J dropped 2 bases, with 3 bases sitting between them. The CDR3 sequence is 11 residues long. The DNA for the CDR3 is TGTGCCAGCAGCCAAAACACTGAAGCTTTCTTT. Its protein product is CASSQNTEAFF.

The chain carries TRBV4-1 and TRBJ2-7; possible D gene TRBD1, 6 bases. The germline V gene encodes CDR1 MGHRA and CDR2 YSYEKL. Trimming left V 2 bases short and J 5 bases short, with 16 bases between. The CDR3 consists of 15 residues. The CDR3 region is CASSQRSGGYHEQYF. DNA of the CDR3: TGCGCCAGCAGCCAAAGGTCTGGGGGCTACCACGAGCAGTACTTC.

For this clone: The sample holds other DNA sequences that translate to the same CDR3. J is TRBJ2-3 and V is TRBV9; TRBD2 matches 8 bases. The CDR3 spans 15 residues. Germline-derived CDR1 and CDR2 are SGDLS and YYNGEE. J was trimmed by 3 bases and V by 3 bases; bases with no gene match: 6. CDR3 sequence reads: CASSASGGATDTQYF. DNA of the CDR3: TGTGCCAGCAGCGCCTCCGGGGGGGCGACAGATACGCAGTATTTT.

CDR3 sequence reads: CASSQGLDRGDQPQHF. The CDR3, as DNA: TGTGCCAGCAGCCAAGGTTTGGACAGGGGGGATCAGCCCCAGCATTTT. The chain combines TRBV4-2 with TRBJ1-5; TRBD1 aligns across 10 bases. Germline V gene lookup returns CDR1 LGHNA and CDR2 YNFKEQ. The V gene end was trimmed by 1 base and the J gene end by 5 bases; junction bases not matched to a gene: 5. The length of the CDR3 is 16 residues.

This rearrangement joins TRBV7-2 to TRBJ2-6; D is perhaps TRBD1 (5 bases). Germline V gene lookup returns CDR1 SGHTA and CDR2 FQGNSA. The CDR3 is made up of 16 amino acids. V was shortened by 0 bases and J by 0 bases, with 6 bases between the two germline ends. The CDR3 DNA reads as TGTGCCAGCAGCTTAGCAACAGGCTCTGGGGCCAACGTCCTGACTTTC. Residues: CASSLATGSGANVLTF.